This passage covers 16 T cell receptor beta chains from one sample sequenced in a study of T cells in Graves' hyperthyroidism and ophthalmopathy. Amplification yielded TCR beta CDR3 regions, with RNA transcripts as the source. TCR CDR3 regions were first amplified by RT-PCR with HTBI primers. Using its own MiXCR run on the multiplex PCR reads, TCRdb lists one record per CDR3 protein. Of around 620,000 distinct CDR3 sequences in the sample, roughly 46% were seen once. The specimen sequenced was peripheral blood or thyroid tissue (not recorded which). These receptors were collected from an adult woman with Graves' disease, either hyperthyroidism or ophthalmopathy (not recorded which).

The chain has TRBV6-5 and TRBJ2-7; D gene uncertain. The CDR3 has 12 amino acids. CDR1 is MNHEY and CDR2 is SVGAGI in the germline V gene. Trimming stripped 10 bases from V and 0 bases from J, with 10 bases between. The CDR3 region is CATGQDSYEQYF. CDR3 in DNA: TGTGCCACTGGGCAGGACTCCTACGAGCAGTACTTC.

The rearrangement uses TRBV7-6 and TRBJ1-6; no clear D. This CDR3 contains 10 residues. Germline V CDR1 and CDR2: SGHVS, FNYEAQ. DNA of the CDR3: TGTGCGCCGGACAATTCACCCCTCCACTTT. Translated: CAPDNSPLHF.

This clonotype was recorded at least ten times. The chain has TRBV20-1 and TRBJ1-1, with D hard to call. This CDR3 is built from 11 residues. CDR1 and CDR2 from the germline V gene are DFQATT and SNEGSKA (reference sequence). Trimming took off 1 base at V and 11 bases at J, with 11 bases between the two ends. CDR3 loop: CSARAAMLAFF. For the CDR3, the DNA is TGCAGTGCTAGAGCGGCGATGTTGGCTTTCTTT.

The chain couples TRBV28 to TRBJ1-4, with D perhaps matching TRBD1 (6 bases). Trimming cost V 4 bases and J 6 bases, with 12 bases left between them. Germline V gives CDR1 MDHEN, CDR2 SYDVKM. CDR3 length: 14 amino acids. As DNA, the CDR3 is TGTGCCAGCAGTTCCGGGACATGGGATGAAAAACTGTTTTTT. The encoded protein is CASSSGTWDEKLFF.

The chain joins TRBV5-1 to TRBJ1-5; D possibly corresponds to TRBD1 (5 bases). Trimming took off 4 bases at V and 2 bases at J, with 16 bases between the two ends. The CDR3 has 16 residues. Germline V gene lookup returns CDR1 SGHRS and CDR2 YFSETQ. The CDR3 nucleotides read TGCGCCAGCAGCCCCCGCCGGGGCGACGGCAATCAGCCCCAGCATTTT. It translates to CASSPRRGDGNQPQHF.

This chain links TRBV9 with TRBJ1-1; D gene ambiguous. The V and J ends lost 6 bases and 0 bases respectively, with 21 bases between them. The CDR3 totals 17 residues. Germline assignment: CDR1 SGDLS and CDR2 YYNGEE. Written as DNA, the CDR3 is TGTGCCAGCACCCCCTCCGCTATGCCTATCATGAACACTGAAGCTTTCTTT. Translation gives CASTPSAMPIMNTEAFF.

On this clonotype itself: A clone one base away is much larger, so this may be a read error. The genes are TRBV6-4 and TRBJ2-3; no reliable D call. Germline V lookup: CDR1 MRHNA, CDR2 SNTAGT. The CDR3 sequence is 16 residues long. Trimming stripped 3 bases from V and 0 bases from J, with 13 bases between. CDR3 nucleotides: TGTGCCAGCAGTGAGCACGGCTTATCTAGCACAGATACGCAGTATTTT. This gives the protein CASSEHGLSSTDTQYF.

The chain uses TRBV28 and TRBJ1-4, with TRBD1 matching over 8 bases. Per the germline V gene, CDR1 is MDHEN and CDR2 is SYDVKM. Trimming at V came to 4 bases and at J to 2 bases, leaving 18 bases not matched to a gene. This CDR3 is built from 20 residues. The chain's CDR3 is CASSSPSDRAKGATNEKLFF. CDR3 sequence (DNA): TGTGCCAGCAGTTCCCCCTCGGACAGGGCCAAGGGGGCCACTAATGAAAAACTGTTTTTT.

V gene TRBV29-1 combines with J gene TRBJ2-7; the match to TRBD1 covers 8 bases. In germline, CDR1 is SQVTM, CDR2 ANQGSEA. The CDR3 covers 13 residues. The junction had 8 bases not matched to a gene; V was cut back by 8 bases and J by 2 bases. The CDR3 DNA follows: TGCAGCAGTGAGGGACAGGATCCCTACGAGCAGTACTTC. Encoded protein: CSSEGQDPYEQYF.

The J gene is TRBJ1-1, the V gene TRBV29-1; no clear D. Trimming removed 1 base from V and 3 bases from J, with 12 bases in between. CDR1 and CDR2 (germline): SQVTM, ANQGSEA. The CDR3 runs to 14 residues. The CDR3 is CSVEVLGQDTEAFF. Written as DNA, the CDR3 is TGCAGCGTTGAAGTCCTTGGGCAAGACACTGAAGCTTTCTTT.

The rearrangement uses TRBV10-2 and TRBJ2-7, with 7 bases identical to TRBD2. V lost 6 bases to trimming and J lost 0 bases; unmatched junction nucleotides: 11. CDR1 is WSHSY, CDR2 SAAADI, per germline. This CDR3 contains 16 residues. CDR3 loop: CASRPGGGSSSYEQYF. The CDR3 DNA reads TGCGCCAGCAGGCCGGGAGGAGGCTCGAGCTCCTACGAGCAGTACTTC.

The rearrangement links TRBV28 to TRBJ1-1; 7 bases fit TRBD1. From germline, CDR1 is MDHEN and CDR2 SYDVKM. The CDR3 contains 15 residues. J was trimmed by 2 bases and V by 2 bases; bases with no gene match: 5. This chain's CDR3 is CASSLLGQDNTEAFF. In nucleotides, the CDR3 is TGTGCCAGCAGTTTACTCGGACAGGATAACACTGAAGCTTTCTTT.

This clonotype was seen many times. The chain is built from TRBV20-1 and TRBJ2-5; D gene unclear. Germline V gene sequence: CDR1 DFQATT, CDR2 SNEGSKA (reference sequence). The CDR3 runs 12 residues. Between the trimmed V and J ends, which lost 3 bases and 2 bases, there was a span of 7 bases. Written as DNA, the CDR3 is TGCAGTGCTAGTCCCGTACAAGAGACCCAGTACTTC. This gives the protein CSASPVQETQYF.

As concerns this clonotype: A read error is possible here, since a much larger clone lies one base away. V and J are TRBV6-1 and TRBJ1-1; 7 bases map to TRBD1. The CDR3 contains 14 residues. CDR1 is MNHNS, CDR2 SASEGT, per germline. V shed 11 bases, J shed 2 bases, and the junction held 11 bases outside the gene matches. CDR3 in DNA: TGTGCCGGCACCCTAACAGGGGCAAACACTGAAGCTTTCTTT. Its protein product is CAGTLTGANTEAFF.

Only a few counts were recorded for this clonotype. This chain's CDR3 is CASSPNGQSQETQYF. The CDR3 nucleotides are TGTGCCAGCTCACCAAACGGACAGTCTCAAGAGACCCAGTACTTC. The genes are TRBV18 and TRBJ2-5; a possible D gene is TRBD1 (6 bases). The germline V gene has CDR1 KGHSH and CDR2 LQKENI. V shed 2 bases and J shed 2 bases, with 12 bases lying between them. The CDR3 length is 15 residues.

V usage is TRBV20-1 and J usage is TRBJ2-1, with D perhaps TRBD2 (5 bases). Trimming pared 6 bases from V and 3 bases from J, leaving 24 bases between. The length of the CDR3 is 17 residues. In germline, CDR1 is DFQATT, CDR2 SNEGSKA (reference sequence). The CDR3 protein is CSARVPAPVGDYNEQFF. The DNA for the CDR3 is TGCAGTGCACGTGTCCCCGCCCCTGTGGGAGACTACAATGAGCAGTTCTTC.